These 29 T cell receptor beta chains were sequenced from one sample in a study of blood T cell repertoires in COVID-19. Assay used: immunoSEQ multiplex PCR; TCRdb lists only in-frame clones, some missing. The data hold about 190,000 clones, with approximately 84% observed a single time. The sample comprised PBMCs or T cells enriched from blood (not recorded which). These receptors all come from a woman in her 30s who had recovered from COVID-19.

J is TRBJ2-3 and V is TRBV2; 8 nucleotides match TRBD1. The germline V gene has CDR1 SNHLY and CDR2 FYNNEI. The CDR3 totals 14 residues. The V gene end was trimmed by 6 bases and the J gene end by 5 bases; junction bases not matched to a gene: 7. The CDR3 DNA reads as TGTGCCAGCAGCGGACAGGGTCGGGGAGATACGCAGTATTTT. Translated: CASSGQGRGDTQYF.

The chain recombines TRBV5-6 with TRBJ2-7, with TRBD1 matching over 7 bases. Looked up from germline, CDR1 is SGHDT and CDR2 is YYEEEE. The V and J ends lost 4 bases and 4 bases, in that order; junction bases with no gene match: 14. The length of the CDR3 is 16 residues. Here the CDR3 reads CASSQGGRAIRYEQYV. The CDR3 DNA sequence: TGTGCCAGCAGCCAAGGGGGCAGGGCGATTCGGTACGAGCAGTACGTC.

The rearrangement uses TRBV6-5 and TRBJ2-2; TRBD1 matches 11 bases. Germline V gives CDR1 MNHEY, CDR2 SVGAGI. The J segment lost 8 bases and the V segment lost 7 bases, leaving 9 bases of the junction unmatched. The CDR3 runs to 15 residues. The CDR3 coding sequence is TGTGCCAGCAACTTTAGGACAGGGGGCGGGGGGGAGCTGTTTTTT. Protein product: CASNFRTGGGGELFF.

The chain has TRBV18 and TRBJ2-3; 13 bases fit TRBD2. CDR3 length equals 17 residues. The V segment lost 4 bases and the J segment 4 bases; nucleotides outside the gene matches: 8. The germline V gene has CDR1 KGHSH and CDR2 LQKENI. In DNA, the CDR3 is TGTGCCAGCTCACTCGGACTAGCGGGGGCGGGACCAGATACGCAGTATTTT. Residues: CASSLGLAGAGPDTQYF.

The genes are TRBV28 and TRBJ2-2, with 7 bases lining up with TRBD2. J gave up 4 bases and V 7 bases, and 6 bases lay outside the gene matches. In germline, CDR1 is MDHEN, CDR2 SYDVKM. CDR3 length: 14 amino acids. CDR3 sequence reads: CASKREVSTGELFF. For the CDR3, the DNA is TGTGCCAGCAAACGGGAGGTTAGCACCGGGGAGCTGTTTTTT.

The chain is built from TRBV3-1 (or the pseudogene TRBV3-2) and TRBJ2-4, with 10 bases aligning to TRBD2. Germline CDR1 reads LGHDT; CDR2 reads YNNKEL (reference sequence). The CDR3 extends over 14 amino acids. Losses at the gene ends were 5 bases for V and 4 bases for J; bases not matched to a gene: 2. CDR3 DNA: TGTGCCAGCAGCATGACTAGCGGGAAAAACATTCAGTACTTC. Its translation is CASSMTSGKNIQYF.

The chain couples TRBV10-3 to TRBJ2-2, with 8 bases matching TRBD2. The V gene end was trimmed by 5 bases and the J gene end by 6 bases; junction bases not matched to a gene: 8. Germline CDR1 ENHRY, CDR2 SYGVKD. This CDR3 is built from 15 residues. CDR3 bases: TGTGCCATCAGTACCGGGACTAGTTGGGCCGGGGAGCTGTTTTTT. Translated: CAISTGTSWAGELFF.

This sequence joins TRBV7-2 and TRBJ1-1, with D hard to call. The CDR3 loop spans 14 amino acids. The V end was cut by 5 bases, the J end by 5 bases, with 15 bases between. Germline assignment: CDR1 SGHTA and CDR2 FQGNSA. The CDR3 reads CASSRDGFGTEAFF. DNA for the CDR3: TGTGCCAGCAGCCGGGATGGATTTGGGACTGAAGCTTTCTTT.

This clone was found once. This sequence joins TRBV11-2 and TRBJ2-7, with D possibly TRBD2 on 5 matching bases. Germline V lookup: CDR1 SGHAT, CDR2 FQNNGV. Trimming shortened V by 4 bases and J by 1 base, and 14 bases separated the two germline ends. The CDR3 sequence is 15 residues long. The CDR3 nucleotides read TGTGCCAGCAGCTCCCGGGAAGGTTCGTCCTACGAGCAGTACTTC. Protein sequence: CASSSREGSSYEQYF.

The chain links TRBV7-2 to TRBJ2-3; D might be TRBD2 (5 bases). V dropped 3 bases and J dropped 2 bases, with 9 bases sitting between them. The CDR3 is 14 residues long. CDR1 is SGHTA, CDR2 FQGNSA, per germline. CDR3 nucleotide sequence: TGTGCCAGCAGCTTTGGACTGATCACAGATACGCAGTATTTT. Translation: CASSFGLITDTQYF.

The chain combines TRBV28 with TRBJ2-5; maybe TRBD2 (5 bases). The CDR3 is 15 amino acids. Germline V gives CDR1 MDHEN, CDR2 SYDVKM. V was clipped by 6 bases and J by 5 bases, with 19 bases between them. CDR3 nucleotides: TGTGCCAGCAGACCAATAACTAGTCTCTCGGAGACCCAGTACTTC. As protein: CASRPITSLSETQYF. The whole variable domain, filled in from reference TRBV28 and TRBJ2-5, reads DVKVTQSSRYLVKRTGEKVFLECVQDMDHENMFWYRQDPGLGLRLIYFSYDVKMKEKGDIPEGYSVSREKKERFSLILESASTNQTSMYLCASRPITSLSETQYFGPGTRLLVL.

The J gene is TRBJ1-4, the V gene TRBV2; no definite D call. With 8 bases removed from V and 2 bases from J, the gap between germline ends came to 6 bases. The CDR3 loop spans 12 amino acids. The germline CDR1 and CDR2 sequences are SNHLY and FYNNEI. The CDR3 DNA reads TGTGCCAGCCGAGTGACTAATGAAAAACTGTTTTTT. As protein: CASRVTNEKLFF.

The rearrangement joins TRBV7-2 to TRBJ1-2; TRBD1 matches at 7 bases. This CDR3 is built from 14 residues. Germline V CDR1 and CDR2: SGHTA, FQGNSA. After removal of 1 base from V and 8 bases from J, the junction contained 7 bases not matched to a gene. CDR3 residues: CASSLVRTGGGYTF. CDR3 coding DNA: TGTGCCAGCAGCTTAGTCCGGACAGGTGGCGGCTACACCTTC.

The chain links TRBV15 to TRBJ2-1, with TRBD1 matching 7 bases. This CDR3 is built from 16 residues. J lost 3 bases, V lost 5 bases, and 10 bases had no gene match. Germline CDR1 is LNHNV and CDR2 is YYDKDF (reference sequence). For the CDR3, the DNA is TGTGCCACCAGCCGCCGAGGGGGACAGATCTACAATGAGCAGTTCTTC. This codes for CATSRRGGQIYNEQFF.

Only one count was recorded for this clone. The rearrangement links TRBV29-1 to TRBJ2-1; TRBD2 is a possible D gene (5 bases). The V end was cut by 8 bases, the J end by 7 bases, with 15 bases between. This CDR3 comprises 12 residues. Germline lookup yields CDR1 SQVTM and CDR2 ANQGSEA. The CDR3 region is CSCRDSWNEQFF. In nucleotides, the CDR3 is TGCAGCTGTCGGGATTCTTGGAATGAGCAGTTCTTC.

This clone has a handful of counts. The chain has TRBV5-1 and TRBJ1-1, with unresolved D. CDR1 is SGHRS, CDR2 YFSETQ, per germline. The CDR3 consists of 15 residues. Trimming removed 0 bases at V and 1 base at J, with 10 bases between. Here the CDR3 DNA reads TGCGCCAGCAGCTTGGAAGGGAGAACGAACACTGAAGCTTTCTTT. This translates into CASSLEGRTNTEAFF. The variable domain in full, completed from reference TRBV5-1 and TRBJ1-1, reads KAGVTQTPRYLIKTRGQQVTLSCSPISGHRSVSWYQQTPGQGLQFLFEYFSETQRNKGNFPGRFSGRQFSNSRSEMNVSTLELGDSALYLCASSLEGRTNTEAFFGQGTRLTVV.

This sequence joins TRBV6-4 and TRBJ2-7; the match to TRBD1 covers 8 bases. The CDR3 length is 16 residues. Germline V lookup: CDR1 MRHNA, CDR2 SNTAGT. J was trimmed by 2 bases and V by 6 bases; bases with no gene match: 12. The CDR3 is CASRPQRTGNTYEQYF. For the CDR3, the DNA is TGTGCCAGCAGACCCCAACGGACAGGGAATACCTACGAGCAGTACTTC.

The chain recombines TRBV7-9 with TRBJ2-1, with a weak D call TRBD1 (6 bases). The CDR3 consists of 16 residues. The V end lost 0 bases, the J end lost 5 bases, and 14 bases lay between the germline ends. Germline assignment: CDR1 SEHNR and CDR2 FQNEAQ (reference sequence). In nucleotides, the CDR3 is TGTGCCAGCAGCTTAGCTACAGGGATAACGGACAATGAGCAGTTCTTC. Translation: CASSLATGITDNEQFF.

This rearrangement joins TRBV27 to TRBJ2-5; 10 bases match TRBD1. V was pared by 8 bases and J by 5 bases, with 11 bases of the junction left unmatched. The germline V gene encodes CDR1 MNHEY and CDR2 SMNVEV (reference sequence). The length of the CDR3 is 15 residues. DNA of the CDR3: TGTGCCAGCGGCGACAGGGGGCGCAGGGCGGAGACCCAGTACTTC. Translation: CASGDRGRRAETQYF.

A note on this clone: The sample carries other DNA sequences with the same CDR3. The CDR3 reads CASSFALYNEQFF. For the CDR3, the DNA is TGTGCCAGCAGCTTCGCCCTATACAATGAGCAGTTCTTC. The chain links TRBV11-3 to TRBJ2-1; D uncertain. With 3 bases removed from V and 4 bases from J, the gap between germline ends came to 7 bases. This CDR3 is 13 amino acids long. Germline assignment: CDR1 SGHNT and CDR2 YENEEA.

This clone was picked up a small number of times. In DNA form, the CDR3 reads TGCAGCGTTACATCCCTCCCGTACGAGCAGTACTTC. This encodes CSVTSLPYEQYF. This sequence joins TRBV29-1 and TRBJ2-7; the D is unclear. The CDR3 extends over 12 amino acids. From germline, CDR1 is SQVTM and CDR2 ANQGSEA. V lost 5 bases and J 4 bases, leaving 12 bases between the germline ends.

A single count supports this clone. The genes are TRBV2 and TRBJ2-1, with TRBD1 as a possible D gene (6 bases). The V end was cut by 4 bases, the J end by 0 bases, with 16 bases between. The CDR3 sequence is 17 residues long. In germline, CDR1 is SNHLY, CDR2 FYNNEI. The CDR3 spells CASSAPQGTSSYNEQFF. The CDR3 nucleotides are TGTGCCAGCAGTGCCCCCCAGGGGACGAGCTCCTACAATGAGCAGTTCTTC.

This chain connects TRBV2 to TRBJ2-5; 7 nucleotides line up with TRBD1. Germline V gives CDR1 SNHLY, CDR2 FYNNEI. Trimming removed 4 bases from V and 5 bases from J; junction bases left unmatched: 10. There are 15 residues in the CDR3. The CDR3 bases are TGTGCCAGCAGTGCTGGGCCGACAGGGTCGGAGACCCAGTACTTC. Its translation is CASSAGPTGSETQYF.

This clone appeared once. The chain combines TRBV29-1 with TRBJ1-1, with D perhaps matching TRBD1 (6 bases). V shed 0 bases and J shed 5 bases, with 10 bases lying between them. CDR3 size: 13 residues. In germline, CDR1 is SQVTM, CDR2 ANQGSEA. The CDR3 DNA sequence: TGCAGCGTTGAAGAAACAGGGTTTACTGAAGCTTTCTTT. This gives the protein CSVEETGFTEAFF.

The CDR3: CAWAKGLREKLFF. The DNA of the CDR3 is TGTGCCTGGGCAAAGGGACTTCGGGAAAAACTGTTTTTT. The chain links TRBV30 to TRBJ1-4, with D perhaps TRBD1 (5 bases). Trimming cost V 5 bases and J 8 bases, with 15 bases left between them. The CDR3 length is 13 residues. Germline V lookup: CDR1 GTSNPN, CDR2 SVGIG (reference sequence). The full variable domain, its missing parts supplied by reference TRBV30 and TRBJ1-4, is SQTIHQWPATLVQPVGSPLSLECTVEGTSNPNLYWYRQAAGRGLQLLFYSVGIGQISSEVPQNLSASRPQDRQFILSSKKLLLSDSGFYLCAWAKGLREKLFFGSGTQLSVL.

The rearrangement links TRBV28 to TRBJ1-5; 8 bases align to TRBD1. Trimming cost V 6 bases and J 7 bases; bases outside gene matches: 14. Germline values: CDR1 MDHEN, CDR2 SYDVKM. The CDR3 is 16 residues long. The CDR3 reads CASRPSDREWRQPQHF. The CDR3, as DNA: TGTGCCAGCAGACCCTCGGACAGGGAGTGGCGACAGCCCCAGCATTTT.

This clone appeared once. V gene TRBV11-2 combines with J gene TRBJ2-5; D is possibly TRBD2 (5 bases). Germline values: CDR1 SGHAT, CDR2 FQNNGV. Trimming left V 5 bases short and J 5 bases short, with 18 bases between. This CDR3 has 15 amino acids. The CDR3 DNA reads as TGTGCCAGCAGCCGGGAAGAGGACGTGAGGGAGACCCAGTACTTC. It codes for CASSREEDVRETQYF.

This clone was detected only once. This sequence joins TRBV6-6 and TRBJ2-2; 12 bases fit TRBD2. In germline, CDR1 is MNHNY, CDR2 SVGAGI (reference sequence). This CDR3 region has 16 residues. Trimming took 8 bases from V and 6 from J; bases not matched to a gene: 10. CDR3: CASSFPSGGAPGELFF. For the CDR3, the DNA is TGTGCCAGCTCCTTCCCTAGCGGGGGGGCCCCCGGGGAGCTGTTTTTT.

The rearrangement uses TRBV28 and TRBJ2-2; TRBD1 aligns across 7 bases. The length of the CDR3 is 15 residues. J gave up 2 bases and V 2 bases, and 2 bases lay outside the gene matches. The germline gives CDR1 MDHEN, CDR2 SYDVKM. The CDR3 DNA sequence: TGTGCCAGCAGTTTAGACAGGGACAACACCGGGGAGCTGTTTTTT. It specifies CASSLDRDNTGELFF. Drawing the rest from reference TRBV28 and TRBJ2-2, the complete variable domain is DVKVTQSSRYLVKRTGEKVFLECVQDMDHENMFWYRQDPGLGLRLIYFSYDVKMKEKGDIPEGYSVSREKKERFSLILESASTNQTSMYLCASSLDRDNTGELFFGEGSRLTVL.